This T cell receptor (beta chain) came from a study of T cell responses to AZD1222 COVID-19 vaccine. Study information: Pooled in the analysis were second doses at about 4 or about 12 weeks.

The CDR3 runs 14 residues. The germline gives CDR1 LNHDA, CDR2 SQIVND (reference sequence). V lost 5 bases to trimming and J lost 2 bases; unmatched junction nucleotides: 2. Whole-study results and caveats: Unmutated variant regions are reportedly targeted by nearly half of spike-specific TCRs. Donors skewed white British and female; clonal diversity was possibly underestimated.

A note on this clone: The antigen is undetermined.

Data came from immunoSEQ multiplex PCR; TCRdb stores just in-frame clones and leaves some out. Counted here are 100,000 to 150,000 clones, about 89% occurring once; the ten biggest clones make up approximately 5.1%. The gene calls are TRBV19 and TRBJ1-5, with 8 positions matching TRBD1. The specimen was peripheral blood, collected on day 0 of AZD1222 vaccination. This receptor was identified in an adult in good health. The DNA for the CDR3 is TGTGCCAGTAGTGGACAGGGAGGCAATCAGCCCCAGCATTTT. This translates into CASSGQGGNQPQHF. The full variable domain, in which reference TRBV19 and TRBJ1-5 provide the parts outside the CDR3, is DGGITQSPKYLFRKEGQNVTLSCEQNLNHDAMYWYRQDPGQGLRLIYYSQIVNDFQKGDIAEGYSVSREKKESFPLTVTSAQKNPTAFYLCASSGQGGNQPQHFGDGTRLSIL.